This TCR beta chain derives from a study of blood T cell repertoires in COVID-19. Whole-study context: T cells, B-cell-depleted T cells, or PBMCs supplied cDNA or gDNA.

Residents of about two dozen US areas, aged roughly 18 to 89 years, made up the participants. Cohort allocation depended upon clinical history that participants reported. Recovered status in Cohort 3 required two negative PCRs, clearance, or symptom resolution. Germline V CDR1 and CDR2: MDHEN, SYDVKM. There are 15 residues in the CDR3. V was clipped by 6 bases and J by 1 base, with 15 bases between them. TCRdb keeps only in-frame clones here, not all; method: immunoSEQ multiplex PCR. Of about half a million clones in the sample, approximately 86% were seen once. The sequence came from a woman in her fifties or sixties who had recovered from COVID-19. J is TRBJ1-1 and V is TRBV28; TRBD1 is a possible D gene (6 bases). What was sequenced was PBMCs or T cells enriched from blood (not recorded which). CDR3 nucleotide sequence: TGTGCCAGCAGGGTACAGGGAGGGGGGAACACTGAAGCTTTCTTT. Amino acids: CASRVQGGGNTEAFF.